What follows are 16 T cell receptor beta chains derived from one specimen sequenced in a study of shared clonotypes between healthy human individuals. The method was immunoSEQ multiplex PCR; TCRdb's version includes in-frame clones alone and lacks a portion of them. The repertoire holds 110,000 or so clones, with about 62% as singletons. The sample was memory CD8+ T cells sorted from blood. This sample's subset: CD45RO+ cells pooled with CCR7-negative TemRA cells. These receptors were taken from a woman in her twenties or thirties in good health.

The CDR3 spells CASSSLLTHGLAGVERWDNEQFF. The CDR3 DNA sequence: TGTGCCAGCAGTTCCCTTCTCACCCATGGACTAGCGGGAGTAGAGAGGTGGGACAATGAGCAGTTCTTC. This chain links TRBV28 with TRBJ2-1; TRBD2 matches 13 bases. CDR3 length: 23 residues. V was pared by 4 bases and J by 5 bases, with 26 bases of the junction left unmatched. Germline V CDR1 and CDR2: MDHEN, SYDVKM.

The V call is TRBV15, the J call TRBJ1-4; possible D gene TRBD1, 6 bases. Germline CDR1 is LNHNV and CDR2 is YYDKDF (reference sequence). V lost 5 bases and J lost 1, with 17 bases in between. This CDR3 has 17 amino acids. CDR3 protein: CATSSPRGGKTNEKLFF. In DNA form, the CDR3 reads TGTGCCACCAGCTCACCTAGGGGGGGGAAAACTAATGAAAAACTGTTTTTT.

As DNA, the CDR3 is TGTGCCAGCAGCCAAGAGTACCAGGCTGAAGCTTTCTTT. Encoded protein: CASSQEYQAEAFF. This chain uses TRBV14 with TRBJ1-1; D remains unclear. The CDR3 runs to 13 residues. Germline V gives CDR1 SGHDN, CDR2 FVKESK. Trimming shortened V by 0 bases and J by 6 bases, and 8 bases separated the two germline ends.

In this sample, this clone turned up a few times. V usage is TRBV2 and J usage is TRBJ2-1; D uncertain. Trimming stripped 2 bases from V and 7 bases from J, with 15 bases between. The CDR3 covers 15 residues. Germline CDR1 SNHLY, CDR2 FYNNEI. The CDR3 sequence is CASSESAASPNEQFF. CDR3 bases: TGTGCCAGCAGTGAATCTGCCGCTAGTCCTAATGAGCAGTTCTTC.

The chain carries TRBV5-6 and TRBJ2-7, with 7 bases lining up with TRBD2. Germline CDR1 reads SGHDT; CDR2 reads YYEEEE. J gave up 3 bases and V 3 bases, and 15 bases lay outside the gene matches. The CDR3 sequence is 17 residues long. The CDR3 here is CASSWEGIWASNYEQYF. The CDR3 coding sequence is TGTGCCAGCAGCTGGGAGGGGATTTGGGCTAGCAACTACGAGCAGTACTTC.

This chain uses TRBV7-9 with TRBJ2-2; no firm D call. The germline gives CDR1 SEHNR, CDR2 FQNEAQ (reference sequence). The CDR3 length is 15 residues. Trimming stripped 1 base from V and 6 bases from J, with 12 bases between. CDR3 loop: CASSLEFEISGELFF. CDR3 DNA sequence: TGTGCCAGCAGCTTAGAGTTCGAGATTTCCGGGGAGCTGTTTTTT.

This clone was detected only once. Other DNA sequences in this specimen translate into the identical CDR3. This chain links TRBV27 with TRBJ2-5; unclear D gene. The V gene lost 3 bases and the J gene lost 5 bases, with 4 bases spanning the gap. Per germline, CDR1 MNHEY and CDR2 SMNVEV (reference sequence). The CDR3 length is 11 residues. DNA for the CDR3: TGTGCCAGCAGTTTGGGGGAGACCCAGTACTTC. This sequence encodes CASSLGETQYF.

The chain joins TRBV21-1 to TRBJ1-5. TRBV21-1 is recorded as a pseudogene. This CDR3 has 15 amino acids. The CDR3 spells CASSSRSISNQPQHF. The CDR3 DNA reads TGTGCCAGCAGCTCCCGATCCATTAGCAATCAGCCCCAGCATTTT.

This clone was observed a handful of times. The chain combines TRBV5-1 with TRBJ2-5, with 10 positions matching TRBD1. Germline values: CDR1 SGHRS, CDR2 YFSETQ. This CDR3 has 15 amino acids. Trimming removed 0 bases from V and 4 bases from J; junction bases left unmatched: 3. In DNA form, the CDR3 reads TGCGCCAGCAGCTTGGCTGGACAGGGGGGAGAGACCCAGTACTTC. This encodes CASSLAGQGGETQYF.

This chain's CDR3 is CASSLGLNYGYTF. The CDR3 bases are TGTGCCAGCAGCCTGGGCCTTAACTATGGCTACACCTTC. The rearrangement links TRBV14 to TRBJ1-2; no clear D gene. The CDR3 totals 13 residues. V lost 4 bases, J lost 1 base, and 7 bases lay in between. Germline CDR1 and CDR2: SGHDN and FVKESK.

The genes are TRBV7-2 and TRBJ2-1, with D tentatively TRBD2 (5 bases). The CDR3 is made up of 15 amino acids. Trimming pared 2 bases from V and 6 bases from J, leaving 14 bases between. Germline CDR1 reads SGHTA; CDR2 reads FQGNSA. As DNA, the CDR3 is TGTGCCAGCAGCTTAAGTTGGGCTAGCACCAATGAGCAGTTCTTC. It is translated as CASSLSWASTNEQFF.

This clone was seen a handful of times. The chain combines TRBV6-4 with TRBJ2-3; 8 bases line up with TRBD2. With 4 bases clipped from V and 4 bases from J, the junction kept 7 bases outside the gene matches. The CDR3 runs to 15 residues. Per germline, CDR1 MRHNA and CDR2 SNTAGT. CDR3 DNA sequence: TGTGCCAGCAGTGGAGCGGGAGTCGGTTCAGATACGCAGTATTTT. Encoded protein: CASSGAGVGSDTQYF.

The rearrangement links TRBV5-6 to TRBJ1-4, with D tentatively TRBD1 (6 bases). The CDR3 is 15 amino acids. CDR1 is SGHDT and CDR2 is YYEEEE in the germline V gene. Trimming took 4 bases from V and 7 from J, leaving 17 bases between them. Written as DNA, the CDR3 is TGTGCCAGCAGCACGGACAGTTTCGGAACTGAAAAACTGTTTTTT. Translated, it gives CASSTDSFGTEKLFF.

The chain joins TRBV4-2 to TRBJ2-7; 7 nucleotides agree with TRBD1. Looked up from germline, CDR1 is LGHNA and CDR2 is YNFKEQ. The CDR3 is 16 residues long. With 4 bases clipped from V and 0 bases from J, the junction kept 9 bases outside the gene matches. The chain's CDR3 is CASSPYDRVGSYEQYF. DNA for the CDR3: TGTGCCAGCAGCCCTTATGACAGGGTCGGCTCCTACGAGCAGTACTTC.

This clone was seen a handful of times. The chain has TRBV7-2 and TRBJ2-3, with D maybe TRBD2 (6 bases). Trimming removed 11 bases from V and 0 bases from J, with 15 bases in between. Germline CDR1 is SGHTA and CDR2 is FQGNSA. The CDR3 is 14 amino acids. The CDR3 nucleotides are TGTGCCTCTAGCGCATACTTAAGCACAGATACGCAGTATTTT. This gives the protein CASSAYLSTDTQYF. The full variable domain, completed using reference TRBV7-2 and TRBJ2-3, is GAGVSQSPSNKVTEKGKDVELRCDPISGHTALYWYRQSLGQGLEFLIYFQGNSAPDKSGLPSDRFSAERTGGSVSTLTIQRTQQEDSAVYLCASSAYLSTDTQYFGPGTRLTVL.

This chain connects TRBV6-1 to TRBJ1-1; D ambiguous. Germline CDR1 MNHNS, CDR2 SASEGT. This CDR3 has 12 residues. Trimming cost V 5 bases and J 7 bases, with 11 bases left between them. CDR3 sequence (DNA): TGTGCCAGCAGTCAGACTGTTTTTGAAGCTTTCTTT. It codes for CASSQTVFEAFF.